The 19 T cell receptor beta chains presented below share a single source sample, sequenced in a study of blood T cell repertoires in COVID-19. Profiled with immunoSEQ multiplex PCR; TCRdb holds only in-frame clones, not every one. The sample lists 45,000 to 50,000 clones, around 85% occurring once. The sequencing input was peripheral blood. The receptors stem from a human donor in a cohort sampled during active COVID-19.

The V call is TRBV13, the J call TRBJ2-2; TRBD2 matches 7 bases. The V and J ends lost 5 bases and 8 bases, in that order; junction bases with no gene match: 5. Germline values: CDR1 PRHDT, CDR2 FYEKMQ (reference sequence). This CDR3 comprises 13 residues. The CDR3 here is CASSTGGYGELFF. CDR3 coding DNA: TGTGCCAGCAGCACGGGGGGTTATGGGGAGCTGTTTTTT. The entire variable domain, with the rest obtained from reference TRBV13 and TRBJ2-2, is as follows: AAGVIQSPRHLIKEKRETATLKCYPIPRHDTVYWYQQGPGQDPQFLISFYEKMQSDKGSIPDRFSAQQFSDYHSELNMSSLELGDSALYFCASSTGGYGELFFGEGSRLTVL.

The rearrangement joins TRBV6-6 to TRBJ1-5; 7 nucleotides line up with TRBD1. The V gene's germline CDR1 is MNHNY and CDR2 SVGAGI (reference sequence). This CDR3 region has 14 residues. Germline trimming cut 7 bases from V and 9 bases from J; bases unmatched to any gene: 12. CDR3 region: CASTSGGGWRPQHF. In DNA form, the CDR3 reads TGTGCCAGCACCTCGGGAGGGGGCTGGCGGCCCCAGCATTTT.

This sequence joins TRBV6-5 and TRBJ1-2, with a possible D match to TRBD1 (5 bases). Deletions cut 5 bases from V and 8 bases from J, with 12 bases between. The CDR3 is made up of 12 amino acids. The germline V gene encodes CDR1 MNHEY and CDR2 SVGAGI. The DNA of the CDR3 is TGTGCCAGCAGTCGGGCAGGGAAAGGCTACACCTTC. Translation gives CASSRAGKGYTF.

The chain uses TRBV7-2 and TRBJ2-3, with D perhaps TRBD2 (5 bases). This CDR3 region has 16 residues. Germline CDR1 is SGHTA and CDR2 is FQGNSA. V was pared by 4 bases and J by 4 bases, with 18 bases between. The CDR3 DNA reads as TGTGCCAGCAGCTCGCAACCGGGAAACGTAGCAGATACGCAGTATTTT. It codes for CASSSQPGNVADTQYF.

The chain links TRBV2 to TRBJ2-7; 8 bases align to TRBD1. J was trimmed by 10 bases and V by 6 bases; bases with no gene match: 11. The CDR3 has 13 amino acids. Per germline, CDR1 SNHLY and CDR2 FYNNEI. For the CDR3, the DNA is TGTGCCAGCAGGCTATGGACAGGGAACGGCCAGTACTTC. Protein: CASRLWTGNGQYF.

CDR3: CASSQPGLAGGSDTQYF. DNA for the CDR3: TGCGCCAGCAGCCAACCGGGACTAGCGGGGGGTTCAGATACGCAGTATTTT. This chain connects TRBV4-1 to TRBJ2-3; 15 positions match TRBD2. Germline CDR1 and CDR2: MGHRA and YSYEKL. J lost 4 bases, V lost 2 bases, and 4 bases had no gene match. This CDR3 contains 17 residues.

The chain couples TRBV7-9 to TRBJ1-4, with D uncertain. V was shortened by 5 bases and J by 8 bases, with 15 bases between the two germline ends. CDR3 size: 14 residues. Germline CDR1 is SEHNR and CDR2 is FQNEAQ (reference sequence). The CDR3 nucleotides are TGTGCCAGCAGCACCCGGGAGGGTAGCGAAAAACTGTTTTTT. It codes for CASSTREGSEKLFF.

The rearrangement joins TRBV27 to TRBJ2-5; 7 bases agree with TRBD2. The CDR3 totals 13 residues. The germline gives CDR1 MNHEY, CDR2 SMNVEV (reference sequence). The V gene end was trimmed by 5 bases and the J gene end by 6 bases; junction bases not matched to a gene: 6. The CDR3 nucleotides read TGTGCCAGCAGTCGACTCGGGAGGCAGACCCAGTACTTC. It specifies CASSRLGRQTQYF.

V and J are TRBV12-3 or TRBV12-4 and TRBJ2-7; D perhaps matches TRBD1 (5 bases). The CDR3 runs 13 residues. Trimming removed 2 bases from V and 5 bases from J, with 10 bases in between. The CDR3 loop is CASSLSRTHEQYF. The CDR3 coding sequence is TGTGCCAGCAGTTTATCGCGGACACACGAGCAGTACTTC.

This clone has just one count. This chain joins TRBV19 and TRBJ2-1, with D tentatively TRBD2 (7 bases). This CDR3 region has 16 residues. The V gene lost 4 bases and the J gene lost 2 bases, with 15 bases spanning the gap. Germline V gene lookup returns CDR1 LNHDA and CDR2 SQIVND (reference sequence). CDR3 bases: TGTGCCAGTAGTAGTTGGGGGGGGCCAACCTACAATGAGCAGTTCTTC. This sequence encodes CASSSWGGPTYNEQFF.

The chain couples TRBV10-3 to TRBJ1-4; 8 bases map to TRBD1. CDR1 ENHRY and CDR2 SYGVKD come from the germline V gene. The CDR3 length is 15 residues. The V segment lost 6 bases and the J segment 3 bases; nucleotides outside the gene matches: 6. This chain's CDR3 is CAIRGQGEANEKLFF. The CDR3 DNA is TGTGCCATCAGAGGACAGGGCGAAGCTAATGAAAAACTGTTTTTT.

This chain links TRBV24-1 with TRBJ2-2, with D possibly TRBD1 on 6 matching bases. V was pared by 2 bases and J by 2 bases, with 11 bases between. Germline-derived CDR1 and CDR2 are KGHDR and SFDVKD. The CDR3 runs 16 residues. CDR3 amino acids: CATSDSNRVNTGELFF. The CDR3 bases are TGTGCCACCAGTGATTCTAACAGGGTAAACACCGGGGAGCTGTTTTTT.

This clone has just one count. The chain couples TRBV5-1 to TRBJ1-1, with D tentatively TRBD1 (5 bases). CDR3 length equals 15 residues. Germline V gene lookup returns CDR1 SGHRS and CDR2 YFSETQ. Trimming took 1 base from V and 4 from J, leaving 14 bases between them. The CDR3 nucleotides read TGCGCCAGCAGCTTGAGCCAGGGTCAGCTCACTGAAGCTTTCTTT. Its protein is CASSLSQGQLTEAFF. Complete variable domain (other parts from reference TRBV5-1 and TRBJ1-1): KAGVTQTPRYLIKTRGQQVTLSCSPISGHRSVSWYQQTPGQGLQFLFEYFSETQRNKGNFPGRFSGRQFSNSRSEMNVSTLELGDSALYLCASSLSQGQLTEAFFGQGTRLTVV.

The V and J genes are TRBV7-9 and TRBJ2-3; D gene ambiguous. V lost 4 bases to trimming and J lost 0 bases, with 20 bases between them. This CDR3 is 18 amino acids long. In germline, CDR1 is SEHNR, CDR2 FQNEAQ (reference sequence). CDR3 nucleotides: TGTGCCAGCAGCTCCCCGCCCCTAGGCGGCCCTAGCACAGATACGCAGTATTTT. Protein product: CASSSPPLGGPSTDTQYF.

This chain connects TRBV5-8 to TRBJ1-4; D perhaps matches TRBD1 (5 bases). Germline CDR1 reads SGHTS; CDR2 reads YDEGEE. The CDR3 contains 15 residues. Deletions cut 1 base from V and 7 bases from J, with 14 bases between. CDR3 amino acids: CASSLLQGDREKLFF. Written as DNA, the CDR3 is TGTGCCAGCAGCTTGTTACAAGGGGATCGTGAAAAACTGTTTTTT.

This sequence joins TRBV7-2 and TRBJ2-1; TRBD2 matches at 9 bases. Trimming at V came to 6 bases and at J to 6 bases, leaving 9 bases not matched to a gene. This CDR3 is 15 amino acids long. CDR1 and CDR2 from the germline V gene are SGHTA and FQGNSA. CDR3 bases: TGTGCCAGCAGAACCGGGACTAGCCCCCTCAATGAGCAGTTCTTC. Translated: CASRTGTSPLNEQFF. The complete variable domain, with remaining parts taken from reference TRBV7-2 and TRBJ2-1, reads GAGVSQSPSNKVTEKGKDVELRCDPISGHTALYWYRQSLGQGLEFLIYFQGNSAPDKSGLPSDRFSAERTGGSVSTLTIQRTQQEDSAVYLCASRTGTSPLNEQFFGPGTRLTVL.

The rearrangement uses TRBV13 and TRBJ1-6; D is ambiguous. V was clipped by 3 bases and J by 1 base, with 7 bases between them. Germline lookup yields CDR1 PRHDT and CDR2 FYEKMQ (reference sequence). CDR3 length equals 15 residues. DNA of the CDR3: TGTGCCAGCAGCTTTGAGGGATCCTATAATTCACCCCTCCACTTT. Translated: CASSFEGSYNSPLHF. The full variable domain, with the rest looked up from reference TRBV13 and TRBJ1-6, is AAGVIQSPRHLIKEKRETATLKCYPIPRHDTVYWYQQGPGQDPQFLISFYEKMQSDKGSIPDRFSAQQFSDYHSELNMSSLELGDSALYFCASSFEGSYNSPLHFGNGTRLTVT.

This chain joins TRBV6-5 and TRBJ1-5, with D tentatively TRBD1 (5 bases). This CDR3 is 13 amino acids long. In germline, CDR1 is MNHEY, CDR2 SVGAGI. The ends were cut back, 5 bases at V and 3 bases at J, with 8 bases in the middle. CDR3 sequence reads: CASSRQFNQPQHF. The CDR3 region has the DNA TGTGCCAGCAGTAGACAGTTCAATCAGCCCCAGCATTTT.

V is TRBV5-1 and J is TRBJ1-6, with D uncertain. V lost 2 bases, J lost 10 bases, and 16 bases lay in between. The CDR3 totals 15 residues. CDR1 is SGHRS and CDR2 is YFSETQ in the germline V gene. The CDR3 region is CASSLYGLRSSPLHF. DNA for the CDR3: TGCGCCAGCAGCTTATATGGTTTGAGGAGCTCACCCCTCCACTTT.